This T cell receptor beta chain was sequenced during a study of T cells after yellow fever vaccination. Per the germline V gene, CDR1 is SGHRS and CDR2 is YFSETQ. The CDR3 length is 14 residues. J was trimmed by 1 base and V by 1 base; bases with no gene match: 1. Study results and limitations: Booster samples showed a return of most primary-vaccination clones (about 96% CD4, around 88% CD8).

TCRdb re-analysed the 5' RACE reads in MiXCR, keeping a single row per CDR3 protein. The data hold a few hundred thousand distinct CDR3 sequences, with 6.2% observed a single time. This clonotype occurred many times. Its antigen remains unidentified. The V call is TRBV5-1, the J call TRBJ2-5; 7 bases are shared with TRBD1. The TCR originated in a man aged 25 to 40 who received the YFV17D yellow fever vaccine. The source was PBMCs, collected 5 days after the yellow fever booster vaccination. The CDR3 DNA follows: TGCGCCAGCAGCTTGACAGGGGTCCAAGAGACCCAGTACTTC. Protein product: CASSLTGVQETQYF.